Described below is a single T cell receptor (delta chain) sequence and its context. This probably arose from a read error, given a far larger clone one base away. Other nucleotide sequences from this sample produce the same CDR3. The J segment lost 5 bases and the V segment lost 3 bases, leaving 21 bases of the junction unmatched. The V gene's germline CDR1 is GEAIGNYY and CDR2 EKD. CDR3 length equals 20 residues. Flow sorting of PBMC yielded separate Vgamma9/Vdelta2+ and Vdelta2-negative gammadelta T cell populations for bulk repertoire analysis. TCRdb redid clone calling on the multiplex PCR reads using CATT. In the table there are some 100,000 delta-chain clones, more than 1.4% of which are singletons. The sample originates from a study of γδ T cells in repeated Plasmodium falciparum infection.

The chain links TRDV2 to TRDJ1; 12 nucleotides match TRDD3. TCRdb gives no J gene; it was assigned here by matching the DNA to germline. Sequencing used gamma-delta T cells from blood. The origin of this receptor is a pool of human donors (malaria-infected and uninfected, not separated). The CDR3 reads CACDGGATRTGGYKVDKLIF. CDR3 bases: TGTGCCTGTGACGGGGGCGCCACTCGTACTGGGGGATACAAGGTTGATAAACTCATCTTT.